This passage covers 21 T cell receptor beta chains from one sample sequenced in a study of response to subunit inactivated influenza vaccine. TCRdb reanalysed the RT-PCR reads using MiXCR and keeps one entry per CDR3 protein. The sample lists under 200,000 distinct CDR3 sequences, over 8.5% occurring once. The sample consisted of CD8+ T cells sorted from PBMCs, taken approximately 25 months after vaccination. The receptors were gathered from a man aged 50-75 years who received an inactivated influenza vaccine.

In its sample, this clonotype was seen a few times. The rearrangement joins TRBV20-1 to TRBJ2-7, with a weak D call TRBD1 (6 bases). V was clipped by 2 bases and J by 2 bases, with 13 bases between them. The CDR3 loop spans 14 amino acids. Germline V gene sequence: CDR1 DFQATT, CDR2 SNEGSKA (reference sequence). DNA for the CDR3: TGCAGTGCTAGACCGGGACACATCACCTACGAGCAGTACTTC. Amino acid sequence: CSARPGHITYEQYF.

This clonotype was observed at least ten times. This CDR3 reads CSAGDRDGTYEQYF. In DNA form, the CDR3 reads TGCAGTGCTGGTGACCGGGACGGAACCTACGAGCAGTACTTC. The chain has TRBV20-1 and TRBJ2-7, with D possibly being TRBD1 or TRBD2 (5 bases each). CDR3 length: 14 amino acids. The germline gives CDR1 DFQATT, CDR2 SNEGSKA (reference sequence). The ends were cut back, 5 bases at V and 2 bases at J, with 16 bases in the middle.

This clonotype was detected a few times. CDR3 region: CASNHPAGGTGELFF. The CDR3 DNA sequence: TGTGCCAGCAATCACCCCGCTGGGGGCACCGGGGAGCTGTTTTTT. This chain joins TRBV12-3 or TRBV12-4 and TRBJ2-2; the D call may be TRBD1 or TRBD2 (5 bases each). This CDR3 has 15 amino acids. Trimming removed 7 bases from V and 4 bases from J, with 16 bases in between.

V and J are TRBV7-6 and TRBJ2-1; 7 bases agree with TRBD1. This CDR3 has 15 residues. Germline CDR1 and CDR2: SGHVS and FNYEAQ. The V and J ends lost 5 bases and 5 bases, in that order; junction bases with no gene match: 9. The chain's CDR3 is CASSPMTGLDNEQFF. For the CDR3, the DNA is TGTGCCAGCAGCCCGATGACAGGGTTGGACAATGAGCAGTTCTTC.

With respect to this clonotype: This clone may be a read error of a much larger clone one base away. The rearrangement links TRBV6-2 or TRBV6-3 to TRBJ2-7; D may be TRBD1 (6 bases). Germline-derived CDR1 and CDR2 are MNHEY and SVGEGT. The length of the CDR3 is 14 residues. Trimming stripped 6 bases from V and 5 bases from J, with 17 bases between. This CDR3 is CASSRQDGWNEQYF. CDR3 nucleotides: TGTGCCAGCAGCCGACAGGACGGCTGGAACGAGCAGTACTTC.

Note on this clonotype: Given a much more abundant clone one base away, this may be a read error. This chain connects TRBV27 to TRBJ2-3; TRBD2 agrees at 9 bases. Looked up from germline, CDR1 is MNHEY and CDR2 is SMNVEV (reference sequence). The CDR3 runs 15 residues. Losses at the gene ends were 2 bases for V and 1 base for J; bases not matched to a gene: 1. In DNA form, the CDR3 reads TGTGCCAGCAGTTTAAGGACTAGCGGCACAGATACGCAGTATTTT. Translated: CASSLRTSGTDTQYF.

This CDR3 reads CASSQVWRENTEAFF. The CDR3 nucleotides read TGCGCCAGCAGCCAAGTTTGGAGGGAAAACACTGAAGCTTTCTTT. The V and J genes are TRBV4-1 and TRBJ1-1; the D is unclear. This CDR3 is built from 15 residues. Germline lookup yields CDR1 MGHRA and CDR2 YSYEKL. The germline V and J ends were trimmed by 1 base and 2 bases, with 11 bases remaining between them.

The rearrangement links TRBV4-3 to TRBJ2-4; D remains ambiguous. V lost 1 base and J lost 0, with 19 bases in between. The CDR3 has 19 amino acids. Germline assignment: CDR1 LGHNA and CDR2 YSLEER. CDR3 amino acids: CASSQGLSGYLEAKNIQYF. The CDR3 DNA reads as TGCGCCAGCAGCCAAGGCCTCTCCGGGTACCTGGAAGCCAAAAACATTCAGTACTTC.

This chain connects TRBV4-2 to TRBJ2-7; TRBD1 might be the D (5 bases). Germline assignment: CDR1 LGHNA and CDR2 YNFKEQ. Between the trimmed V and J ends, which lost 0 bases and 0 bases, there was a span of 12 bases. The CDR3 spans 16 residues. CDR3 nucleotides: TGTGCCAGCAGCCAAGAAGCACGACAGCCCTCCTACGAGCAGTACTTC. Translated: CASSQEARQPSYEQYF.

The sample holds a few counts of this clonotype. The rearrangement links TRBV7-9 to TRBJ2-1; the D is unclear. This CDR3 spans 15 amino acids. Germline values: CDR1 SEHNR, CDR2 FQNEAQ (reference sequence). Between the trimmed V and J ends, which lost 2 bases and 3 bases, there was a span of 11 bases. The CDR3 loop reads CASSLSLEVYNEQFF. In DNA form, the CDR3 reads TGTGCCAGCAGCTTATCCCTAGAAGTCTACAATGAGCAGTTCTTC.

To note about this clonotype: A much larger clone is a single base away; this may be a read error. CDR3 nucleotide sequence: TGCAGTGCTAGAGGGGACTCGCTCATGGATACCCAGTACTTC. This encodes CSARGDSLMDTQYF. The V gene is TRBV20-1, the J gene TRBJ2-5; D is perhaps TRBD2 (6 bases). Germline CDR1 and CDR2: DFQATT and SNEGSKA (reference sequence). The CDR3 is 14 residues long. With 1 base removed from V and 8 bases from J, the gap between germline ends came to 17 bases.

CDR3 region: CSARDLTSASYEQYF. CDR3 in DNA: TGCAGTGCTAGAGATCTCACTAGCGCGTCCTACGAGCAGTACTTC. This chain connects TRBV20-1 to TRBJ2-7, with 7 positions matching TRBD2. Germline assignment: CDR1 DFQATT and CDR2 SNEGSKA (reference sequence). V lost 0 bases to trimming and J lost 1 base; unmatched junction nucleotides: 6. This CDR3 has 15 residues.

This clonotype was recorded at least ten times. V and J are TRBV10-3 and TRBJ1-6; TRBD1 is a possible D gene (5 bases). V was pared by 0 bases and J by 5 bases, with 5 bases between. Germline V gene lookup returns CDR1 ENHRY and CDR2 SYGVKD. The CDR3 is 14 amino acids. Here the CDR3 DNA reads TGTGCCATCAGTGAGTCGGGGGATAATTCACCCCTCCACTTT. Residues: CAISESGDNSPLHF.

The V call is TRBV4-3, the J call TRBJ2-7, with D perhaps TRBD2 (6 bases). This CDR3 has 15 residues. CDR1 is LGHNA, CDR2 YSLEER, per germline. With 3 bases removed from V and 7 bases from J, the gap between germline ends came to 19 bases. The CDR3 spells CASSQNTGLGGEQYF. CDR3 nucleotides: TGCGCCAGCAGCCAGAACACTGGGCTTGGGGGGGAGCAGTACTTC.

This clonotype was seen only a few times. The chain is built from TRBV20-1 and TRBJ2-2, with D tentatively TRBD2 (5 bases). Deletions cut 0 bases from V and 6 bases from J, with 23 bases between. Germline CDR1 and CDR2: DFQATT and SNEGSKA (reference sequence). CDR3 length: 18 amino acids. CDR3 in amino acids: CSARDDDYGREWPGELFF. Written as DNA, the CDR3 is TGCAGTGCTAGAGATGATGACTACGGCAGAGAATGGCCCGGGGAGCTGTTTTTT.

The chain's CDR3 is CASTRLAGSYNEQFF. The CDR3 DNA reads TGTGCCAGCACCCGACTAGCGGGGTCCTACAATGAGCAGTTCTTC. This chain uses TRBV6-2 or TRBV6-3 with TRBJ2-1, with 11 positions matching TRBD2. V gave up 7 bases and J gave up 1 base; unmatched junction bases: 3. The CDR3 covers 15 residues. The germline gives CDR1 MNHEY, CDR2 SVGEGT.

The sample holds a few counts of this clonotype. Here the CDR3 DNA reads TGTGCCAGCAGCCCCCCCGGGACAGGAGGGTGGGACACTGAAGCTTTCTTT. Protein: CASSPPGTGGWDTEAFF. This chain links TRBV7-9 with TRBJ1-1, with 8 bases fitting TRBD1. The ends lost 5 bases at V and 3 bases at J; junction bases unmatched: 14. Germline assignment: CDR1 SEHNR and CDR2 FQNEAQ (reference sequence). The CDR3 extends over 17 amino acids.

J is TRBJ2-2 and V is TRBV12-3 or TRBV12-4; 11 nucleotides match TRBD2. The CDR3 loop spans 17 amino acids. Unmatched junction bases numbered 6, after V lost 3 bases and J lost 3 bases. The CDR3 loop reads CASSFAWGLADTGELFF. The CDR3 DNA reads TGTGCCAGCAGTTTCGCGTGGGGACTAGCGGACACCGGGGAGCTGTTTTTT.

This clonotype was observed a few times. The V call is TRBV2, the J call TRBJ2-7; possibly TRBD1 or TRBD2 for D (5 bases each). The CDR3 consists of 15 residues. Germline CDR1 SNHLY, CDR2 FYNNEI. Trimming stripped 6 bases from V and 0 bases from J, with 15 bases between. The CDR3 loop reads CASRTGTAFSYEQYF. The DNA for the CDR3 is TGTGCCAGCAGAACCGGGACCGCCTTCTCCTACGAGCAGTACTTC.

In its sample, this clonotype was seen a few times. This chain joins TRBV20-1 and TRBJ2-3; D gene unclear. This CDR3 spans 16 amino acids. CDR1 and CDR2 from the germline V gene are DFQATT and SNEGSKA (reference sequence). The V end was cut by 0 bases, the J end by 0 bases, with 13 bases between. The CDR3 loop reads CSARDRLHASTDTQYF. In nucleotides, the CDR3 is TGCAGTGCTAGAGATAGACTCCATGCTAGCACAGATACGCAGTATTTT.

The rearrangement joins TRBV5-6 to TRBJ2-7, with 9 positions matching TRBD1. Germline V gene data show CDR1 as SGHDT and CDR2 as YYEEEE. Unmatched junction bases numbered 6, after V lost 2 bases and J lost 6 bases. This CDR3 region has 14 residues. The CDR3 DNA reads TGTGCCAGCAGCTTAGGGACAGGGTTTTCCGAGCAGTACTTC. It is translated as CASSLGTGFSEQYF.